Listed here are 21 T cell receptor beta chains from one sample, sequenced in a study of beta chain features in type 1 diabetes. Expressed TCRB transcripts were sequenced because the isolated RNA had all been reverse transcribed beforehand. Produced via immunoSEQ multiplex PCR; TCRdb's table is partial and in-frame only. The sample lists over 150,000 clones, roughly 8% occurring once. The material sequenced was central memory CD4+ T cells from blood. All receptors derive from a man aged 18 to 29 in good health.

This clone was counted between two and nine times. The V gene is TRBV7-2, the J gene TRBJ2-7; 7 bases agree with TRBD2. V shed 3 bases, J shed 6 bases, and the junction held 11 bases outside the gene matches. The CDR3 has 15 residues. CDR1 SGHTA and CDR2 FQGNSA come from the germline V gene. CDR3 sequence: CASSFSGQAGLEQYF. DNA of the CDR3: TGTGCCAGCAGCTTCAGCGGACAAGCGGGGCTCGAGCAGTACTTC.

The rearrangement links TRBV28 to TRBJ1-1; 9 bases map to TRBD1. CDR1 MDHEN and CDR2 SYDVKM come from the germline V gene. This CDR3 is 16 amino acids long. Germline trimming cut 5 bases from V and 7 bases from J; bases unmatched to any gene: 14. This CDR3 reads CASSPPRHRGQGEAFF. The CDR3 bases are TGTGCCAGCAGTCCCCCCCGTCACAGGGGGCAGGGTGAAGCTTTCTTT.

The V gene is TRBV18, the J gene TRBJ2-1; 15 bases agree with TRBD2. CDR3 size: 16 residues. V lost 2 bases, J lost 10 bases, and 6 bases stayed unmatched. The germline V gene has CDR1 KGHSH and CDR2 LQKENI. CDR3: CASSPGLAGGQDEQFF. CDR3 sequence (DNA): TGTGCCAGCTCACCAGGACTAGCGGGAGGGCAGGACGAGCAGTTCTTC.

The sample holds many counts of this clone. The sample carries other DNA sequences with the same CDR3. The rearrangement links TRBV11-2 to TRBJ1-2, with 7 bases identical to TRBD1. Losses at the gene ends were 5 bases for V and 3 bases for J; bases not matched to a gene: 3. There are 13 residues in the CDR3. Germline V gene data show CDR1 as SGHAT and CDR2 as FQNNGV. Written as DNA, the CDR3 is TGTGCCAGCAGCCCAGGACAGGACTATGGCTACACCTTC. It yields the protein CASSPGQDYGYTF.

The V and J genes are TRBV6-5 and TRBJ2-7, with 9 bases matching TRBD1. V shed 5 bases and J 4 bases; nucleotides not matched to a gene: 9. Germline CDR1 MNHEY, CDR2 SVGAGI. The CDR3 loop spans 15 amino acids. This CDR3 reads CASSAGTGTFYEQYF. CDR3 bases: TGTGCCAGCAGTGCCGGGACAGGGACCTTTTACGAGCAGTACTTC.

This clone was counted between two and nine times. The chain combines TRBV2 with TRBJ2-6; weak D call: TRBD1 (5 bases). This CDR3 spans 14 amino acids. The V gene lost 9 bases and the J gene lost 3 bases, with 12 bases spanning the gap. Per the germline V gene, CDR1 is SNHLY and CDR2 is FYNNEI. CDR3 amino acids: CARQVSGGANVLTF. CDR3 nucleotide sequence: TGTGCCAGACAGGTCTCTGGTGGGGCCAACGTCCTGACTTTC.

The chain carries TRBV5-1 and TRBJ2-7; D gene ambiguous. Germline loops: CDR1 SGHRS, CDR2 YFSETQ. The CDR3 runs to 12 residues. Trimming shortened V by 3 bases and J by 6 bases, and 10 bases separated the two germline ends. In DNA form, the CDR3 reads TGCGCCAGCAGCTGGGTCTCAGGCGAGCAGTACTTC. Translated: CASSWVSGEQYF.

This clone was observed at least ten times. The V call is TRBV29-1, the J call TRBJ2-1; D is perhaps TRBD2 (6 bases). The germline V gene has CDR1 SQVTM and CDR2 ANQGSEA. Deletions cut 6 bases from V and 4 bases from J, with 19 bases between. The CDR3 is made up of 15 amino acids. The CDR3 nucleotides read TGCAGCGTGACGAGCCCGGGGGTCAGGTACAATGAGCAGTTCTTC. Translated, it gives CSVTSPGVRYNEQFF.

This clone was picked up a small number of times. The CDR3 DNA is TGTGCCAGCCCAAGCCCGGGAAATGAGCAGTTCTTC. Translating gives CASPSPGNEQFF. The chain carries TRBV27 and TRBJ2-1; D is perhaps TRBD2 (5 bases). CDR1 and CDR2 (germline): MNHEY, SMNVEV (reference sequence). The V gene lost 8 bases and the J gene lost 7 bases, with 12 bases spanning the gap. The CDR3 runs to 12 residues.

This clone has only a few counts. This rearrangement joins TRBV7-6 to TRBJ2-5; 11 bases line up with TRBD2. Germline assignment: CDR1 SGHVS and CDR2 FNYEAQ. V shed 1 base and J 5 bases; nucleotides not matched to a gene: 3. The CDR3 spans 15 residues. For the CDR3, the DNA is TGTGCCAGCAGCTTAGTAGCGGGGGGGCCGGAGACCCAGTACTTC. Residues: CASSLVAGGPETQYF.

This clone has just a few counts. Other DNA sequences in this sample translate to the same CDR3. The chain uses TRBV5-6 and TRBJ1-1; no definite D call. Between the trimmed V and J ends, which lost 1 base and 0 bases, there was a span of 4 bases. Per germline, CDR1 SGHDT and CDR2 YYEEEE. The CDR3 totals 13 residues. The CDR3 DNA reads TGTGCCAGCAGCTTGACACTGAACACTGAAGCTTTCTTT. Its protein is CASSLTLNTEAFF.

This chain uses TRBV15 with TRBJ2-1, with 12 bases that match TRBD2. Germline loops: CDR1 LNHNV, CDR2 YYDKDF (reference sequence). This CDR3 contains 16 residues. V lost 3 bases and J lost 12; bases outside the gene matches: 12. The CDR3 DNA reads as TGTGCCACCAGCAGCGGACTAGCGGGAAAGTATGGAGGGCAGTTCTTC. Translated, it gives CATSSGLAGKYGGQFF.

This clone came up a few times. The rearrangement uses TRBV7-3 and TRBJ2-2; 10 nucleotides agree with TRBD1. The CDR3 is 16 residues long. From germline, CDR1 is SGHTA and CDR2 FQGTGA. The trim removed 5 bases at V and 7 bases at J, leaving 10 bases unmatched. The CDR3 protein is CASSQDRGREVGELFF. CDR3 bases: TGTGCCAGCAGCCAAGACAGGGGGCGCGAAGTCGGGGAGCTGTTTTTT.

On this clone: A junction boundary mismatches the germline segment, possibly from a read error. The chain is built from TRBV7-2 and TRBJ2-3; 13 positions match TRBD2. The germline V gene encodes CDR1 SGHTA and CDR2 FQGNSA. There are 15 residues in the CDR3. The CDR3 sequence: CASSSSSRTSGGALF. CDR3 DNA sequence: TGTGCCAGCAGCTCATCTTCAAGAACTAGCGGGGGGGCTTTATTT.

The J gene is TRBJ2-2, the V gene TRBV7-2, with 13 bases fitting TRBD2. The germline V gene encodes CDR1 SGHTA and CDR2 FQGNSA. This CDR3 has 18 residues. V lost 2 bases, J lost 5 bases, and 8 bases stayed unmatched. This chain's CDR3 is CASSLRGLAGAGTGELFF. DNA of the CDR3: TGTGCCAGCAGCTTACGAGGACTAGCGGGAGCGGGGACCGGGGAGCTGTTTTTT.

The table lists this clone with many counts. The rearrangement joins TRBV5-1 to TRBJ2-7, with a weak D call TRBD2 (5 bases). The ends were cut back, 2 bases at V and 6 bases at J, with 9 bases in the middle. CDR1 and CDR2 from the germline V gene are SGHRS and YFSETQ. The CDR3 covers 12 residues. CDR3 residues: CASSFLSGEQYF. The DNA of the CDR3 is TGCGCCAGCAGCTTCCTGAGCGGCGAGCAGTACTTC. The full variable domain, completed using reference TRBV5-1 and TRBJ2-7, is KAGVTQTPRYLIKTRGQQVTLSCSPISGHRSVSWYQQTPGQGLQFLFEYFSETQRNKGNFPGRFSGRQFSNSRSEMNVSTLELGDSALYLCASSFLSGEQYFGPGTRLTVT.

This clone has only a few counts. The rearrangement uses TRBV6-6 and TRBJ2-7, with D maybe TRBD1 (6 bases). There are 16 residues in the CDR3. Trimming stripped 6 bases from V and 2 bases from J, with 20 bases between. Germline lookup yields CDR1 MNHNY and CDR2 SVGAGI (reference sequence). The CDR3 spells CASSDVRGAGAYEQYF. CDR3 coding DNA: TGTGCCAGCAGCGACGTACGAGGGGCAGGGGCCTACGAGCAGTACTTC.

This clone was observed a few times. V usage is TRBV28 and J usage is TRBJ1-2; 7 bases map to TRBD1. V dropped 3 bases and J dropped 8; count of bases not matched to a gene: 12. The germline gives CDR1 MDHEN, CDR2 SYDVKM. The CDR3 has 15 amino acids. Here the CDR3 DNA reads TGTGCCAGCAGTTTGACTCACCACAGGGGAGAGGGCTACACCTTC. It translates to CASSLTHHRGEGYTF.

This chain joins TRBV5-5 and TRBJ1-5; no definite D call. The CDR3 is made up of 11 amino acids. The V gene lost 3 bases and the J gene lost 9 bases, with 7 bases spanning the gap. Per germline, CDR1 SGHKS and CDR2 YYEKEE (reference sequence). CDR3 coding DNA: TGTGCCAGCAGCTCCCCAGGGCCCCAGCATTTT. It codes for CASSSPGPQHF.

CDR3 nucleotides: TGCGCCAGCAGCCAAGTCCCGACTAGCGGGGGGACAGATACGCAGTATTTT. The encoded protein is CASSQVPTSGGTDTQYF. The chain has TRBV4-1 and TRBJ2-3; 13 bases are shared with TRBD2. J lost 3 bases, V lost 1 base, and 4 bases had no gene match. The CDR3 contains 17 residues. Germline V gives CDR1 MGHRA, CDR2 YSYEKL.

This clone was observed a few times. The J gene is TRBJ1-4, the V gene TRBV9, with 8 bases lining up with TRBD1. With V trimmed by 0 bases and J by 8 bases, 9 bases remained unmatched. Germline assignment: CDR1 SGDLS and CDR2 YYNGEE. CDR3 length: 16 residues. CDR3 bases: TGTGCCAGCAGCGTAGGTACAGGGGGGGATATCGAAAAACTGTTTTTT. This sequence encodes CASSVGTGGDIEKLFF. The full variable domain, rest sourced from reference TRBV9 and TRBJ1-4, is DSGVTQTPKHLITATGQRVTLRCSPRSGDLSVYWYQQSLDQGLQFLIQYYNGEERAKGNILERFSAQQFPDLHSELNLSSLELGDSALYFCASSVGTGGDIEKLFFGSGTQLSVL.